A single sample gave rise to the 12 T cell receptor beta chains below, sequenced in a study of blood T cell repertoires in COVID-19. Measured with immunoSEQ multiplex PCR; TCRdb has only the in-frame clones, and not every one. This sample yields about 64,000 clones, of which about 90% are seen a single time; about 40% belongs to the top ten. Sequencing was done on a sample of peripheral blood. The origin of the receptors is a woman in her fifties or sixties with COVID-19, enrolled during active disease.

The chain couples TRBV6-2 or TRBV6-3 to TRBJ1-3; no clear D gene. The germline CDR1 and CDR2 sequences are MNHEY and SVGEGT. This CDR3 has 14 amino acids. With 2 bases removed from V and 1 base from J, the gap between germline ends came to 6 bases. CDR3 nucleotides: TGTGCCAGCAGTTACGGAGAGTCTGGAAACACCATATATTTT. Amino acid sequence: CASSYGESGNTIYF.

This rearrangement joins TRBV19 to TRBJ2-7, with D perhaps matching TRBD1 (6 bases). CDR3 length: 15 residues. The V end was cut by 6 bases, the J end by 1 base, with 16 bases between. Germline V gene data show CDR1 as LNHDA and CDR2 as SQIVND (reference sequence). CDR3 protein: CASRPQGSVSYEQYF. In DNA, the CDR3 is TGTGCCAGTAGGCCACAGGGATCCGTTTCCTACGAGCAGTACTTC.

This clone was counted between two and nine times. The junction and the germline gene differ at one end; a read error may be behind it. The V call is TRBV7-9, the J call TRBJ2-5; TRBD1 or TRBD2 may be the D gene (6 bases each). Looked up from germline, CDR1 is SEHNR and CDR2 is FQNEAQ (reference sequence). The CDR3 has 12 amino acids. CDR3 in DNA: TGTGCCGGCAGGGGAGGAGGAGAGACCCAGTACTTC. This encodes CAGRGGGETQYF.

The chain couples TRBV6-2 or TRBV6-3 to TRBJ2-1; 7 bases map to TRBD1. Germline V gene sequence: CDR1 MNHEY, CDR2 SVGEGT. The trim removed 0 bases at V and 4 bases at J, leaving 6 bases unmatched. The CDR3 contains 16 residues. The CDR3 bases are TGTGCCAGCAGTTACTCAAACAGGGGCGCTTACAATGAGCAGTTCTTC. It codes for CASSYSNRGAYNEQFF.

The chain recombines TRBV29-1 with TRBJ2-5; 8 nucleotides agree with TRBD1. CDR3 length equals 15 residues. V gave up 5 bases and J gave up 5 bases; unmatched junction bases: 13. Germline assignment: CDR1 SQVTM and CDR2 ANQGSEA. The CDR3 region has the DNA TGCAGCGTTAAGGGTCAGCAGGGGGCTGCGGAGACCCAGTACTTC. This gives the protein CSVKGQQGAAETQYF.

The chain employs TRBV28 and TRBJ2-2; perhaps TRBD2 as D (6 bases). The CDR3 sequence is 15 residues long. Germline CDR1 is MDHEN and CDR2 is SYDVKM. V dropped 3 bases and J dropped 5 bases, with 13 bases sitting between them. CDR3 nucleotide sequence: TGTGCCAGCAGTTTGCCGGGACTTCTTACCGGGGAGCTGTTTTTT. It is translated as CASSLPGLLTGELFF.

This chain links TRBV5-1 with TRBJ2-3; TRBD2 agrees at 11 bases. The germline V gene encodes CDR1 SGHRS and CDR2 YFSETQ. The CDR3 runs 15 residues. V lost 4 bases and J lost 6; bases outside the gene matches: 7. The CDR3 sequence is CASSPRLAGPDTQYF. CDR3 bases: TGCGCCAGCAGCCCACGACTAGCGGGGCCCGATACGCAGTATTTT.

The chain is built from TRBV7-2 and TRBJ1-1, with unresolved D. Germline V gene sequence: CDR1 SGHTA, CDR2 FQGNSA. The V gene lost 0 bases and the J gene lost 5 bases, with 13 bases spanning the gap. There are 15 residues in the CDR3. CDR3 in amino acids: CASSLAHGSGTEAFF. DNA of the CDR3: TGTGCCAGCAGCTTAGCGCACGGCTCGGGGACTGAAGCTTTCTTT.

This chain links TRBV11-2 with TRBJ1-1, with a possible D match to TRBD1 (5 bases). The CDR3 spans 14 residues. Looked up from germline, CDR1 is SGHAT and CDR2 is FQNNGV. The germline V and J ends were trimmed by 8 bases and 4 bases, with 17 bases remaining between them. The CDR3 spells CASGQGPEGTEAFF. CDR3 nucleotides: TGTGCCAGCGGGCAGGGCCCGGAAGGCACTGAAGCTTTCTTT.

V gene TRBV21-1 combines with J gene TRBJ2-3; TRBD2 is the table's D call, not checked against the DNA. TRBV21-1 is assigned pseudogene status. CDR3 size: 17 residues. The CDR3 coding sequence is TGTGCCAGCAGCAAAGACTCGCGGGTGGTTAGCACAGATACGCAGTATTTT. Its translation: CASSKDSRVVSTDTQYF.

The chain couples TRBV30 to TRBJ1-6; D is ambiguous. With 3 bases removed from V and 3 bases from J, the gap between germline ends came to 6 bases. The CDR3 is 13 residues long. The germline V gene has CDR1 GTSNPN and CDR2 SVGIG (reference sequence). The CDR3 protein is CAWRQYYNSPLHF. CDR3 coding DNA: TGTGCCTGGAGACAGTACTATAATTCACCCCTCCACTTT.

The rearrangement joins TRBV9 to TRBJ2-2, with a weak D call TRBD1 (6 bases). Germline CDR1 reads SGDLS; CDR2 reads YYNGEE. The V and J ends lost 5 bases and 5 bases respectively, with 16 bases between them. The CDR3 runs to 15 residues. CDR3 residues: CASRKSTGLTGELFF. CDR3 coding DNA: TGTGCCAGCAGGAAGTCGACAGGATTAACCGGGGAGCTGTTTTTT.